One and the same sample provided the 18 T cell receptor beta chains below, sequenced in a study of CD8 T cells in Susac syndrome. When the RNA was reverse transcribed, random hexamers were used with an input of roughly 0.45 to 1 ug. TCRdb reprocessed the immunoSEQ multiplex PCR reads via MiXCR and lists one record per CDR3 protein. Of roughly 120,000 distinct CDR3 sequences in the sample, approximately 93% were seen once. Sequencing was performed on CD8+ T cells from PBMCs. The receptor set was obtained from a human donor with multiple sclerosis.

The chain recombines TRBV24-1 with TRBJ1-5; the D gene is possibly TRBD1 (5 bases). V was pared by 3 bases and J by 6 bases, with 14 bases between. Germline loops: CDR1 KGHDR, CDR2 SFDVKD. The length of the CDR3 is 15 residues. The CDR3 DNA is TGTGCCACCAGTGATCCGTCGGACAATGCTCAGCCCCAGCATTTT. Translated, it gives CATSDPSDNAQPQHF.

The V gene is TRBV19, the J gene TRBJ2-2; the D is unclear. Germline CDR1 and CDR2: LNHDA and SQIVND (reference sequence). V dropped 4 bases and J dropped 5 bases, with 11 bases sitting between them. This CDR3 region has 14 residues. DNA of the CDR3: TGTGCCAGTAGTAGTACCGTTGTAACCGGGGAGCTGTTTTTT. This sequence encodes CASSSTVVTGELFF.

The gene calls are TRBV5-1 and TRBJ2-7; D assignment may be TRBD1 or TRBD2 (5 bases each). Germline V gene data show CDR1 as SGHRS and CDR2 as YFSETQ. CDR3 length: 12 residues. Trimming cost V 4 bases and J 5 bases, with 10 bases left between them. The CDR3 region is CASSPRGDEQYF. In DNA, the CDR3 is TGCGCCAGCAGCCCCCGGGGCGACGAGCAGTACTTC. The whole variable domain, remainder taken from reference TRBV5-1 and TRBJ2-7, is KAGVTQTPRYLIKTRGQQVTLSCSPISGHRSVSWYQQTPGQGLQFLFEYFSETQRNKGNFPGRFSGRQFSNSRSEMNVSTLELGDSALYLCASSPRGDEQYFGPGTRLTVT.

The chain uses TRBV10-1 and TRBJ1-2; D is uncertain. The ends were cut back, 0 bases at V and 4 bases at J, with 9 bases in the middle. The CDR3 contains 14 residues. Germline lookup yields CDR1 WNHNN and CDR2 SYGVQD (reference sequence). CDR3 DNA: TGCGCCAGCAGTGAGTCGGGAGCGCCCTATGGCTACACCTTC. Amino acid sequence: CASSESGAPYGYTF.

The DNA of the CDR3 is TGTGCCAGTAGCTGGGGCGGACGGAGCAATCAGCCCCAGCATTTT. Encoded protein: CASSWGGRSNQPQHF. The gene calls are TRBV19 and TRBJ1-5; D is perhaps TRBD1 (5 bases). The CDR3 sequence is 15 residues long. The V end lost 6 bases, the J end lost 1 base, and 13 bases lay between the germline ends. In germline, CDR1 is LNHDA, CDR2 SQIVND (reference sequence).

The CDR3 DNA reads as TGTGCCAGTAGTATAGTCGACGTCGGGAACACTGAAGCTTTCTTT. This gives the protein CASSIVDVGNTEAFF. V and J are TRBV19 and TRBJ1-1; D not certain. CDR1 LNHDA and CDR2 SQIVND come from the germline V gene (reference sequence). The length of the CDR3 is 15 residues. The V gene lost 1 base and the J gene lost 1 base, with 10 bases spanning the gap.

The chain has TRBV2 and TRBJ2-4, with 7 bases lining up with TRBD1. The germline V gene encodes CDR1 SNHLY and CDR2 FYNNEI. This CDR3 comprises 14 residues. V shed 6 bases, J shed 5 bases, and the junction held 7 bases outside the gene matches. CDR3: CASSTDRAQNIQYF. CDR3 nucleotides: TGTGCCAGCAGCACAGACAGGGCGCAAAACATTCAGTACTTC. The full variable domain, in which reference TRBV2 and TRBJ2-4 provide the parts outside the CDR3, is EPEVTQTPSHQVTQMGQEVILRCVPISNHLYFYWYRQILGQKVEFLVSFYNNEISEKSEIFDDQFSVERPDGSNFTLKIRSTKLEDSAMYFCASSTDRAQNIQYFGAGTRLSVL.

The CDR3 sequence: CASSPRTSGYEQYV. The CDR3 nucleotides are TGCGCCAGCAGCCCCCGGACTAGCGGCTACGAGCAGTACGTC. The chain employs TRBV5-1 and TRBJ2-7, with 10 bases matching TRBD2. The CDR3 runs 14 residues. Germline values: CDR1 SGHRS, CDR2 YFSETQ. Trimming at V came to 4 bases and at J to 3 bases, leaving 4 bases not matched to a gene.

The chain employs TRBV7-3 and TRBJ2-2; TRBD2 matches 10 bases. V was pared by 5 bases and J by 1 base, with 4 bases of the junction left unmatched. This CDR3 has 16 amino acids. The germline CDR1 and CDR2 sequences are SGHTA and FQGTGA. CDR3 amino acids: CASSDLAGGNTGELFF. CDR3 DNA sequence: TGTGCCAGCAGCGACTTAGCGGGGGGGAACACCGGGGAGCTGTTTTTT.

The gene calls are TRBV11-2 and TRBJ2-7; D perhaps matches TRBD1 (6 bases). Per germline, CDR1 SGHAT and CDR2 FQNNGV. The CDR3 is made up of 16 amino acids. V dropped 0 bases and J dropped 4 bases, with 16 bases sitting between them. The CDR3 nucleotides are TGTGCCAGCAGCTTAGATGCAAGACAGGCCACTTACGAGCAGTACGTC. Protein product: CASSLDARQATYEQYV.

V gene TRBV12-3 or TRBV12-4 combines with J gene TRBJ2-2; D not resolved. This CDR3 is built from 11 residues. V dropped 5 bases and J dropped 8 bases, with 6 bases sitting between them. CDR3 nucleotide sequence: TGTGCCAGCAGTCCAGTAGGGGAGCTGTTTTTT. Amino acids: CASSPVGELFF.

V is TRBV3-1 and J is TRBJ2-3; 12 bases line up with TRBD2. Germline-derived CDR1 and CDR2 are LGHDT and YNNKEL (reference sequence). With V trimmed by 4 bases and J by 4 bases, 6 bases remained unmatched. The CDR3 extends over 16 amino acids. The CDR3 nucleotides read TGTGCCAGCAGCCCCTCTAGCGGGGGGGCAGCAGATACGCAGTATTTT. It specifies CASSPSSGGAADTQYF.

In its sample, this clonotype was seen a few times. This rearrangement joins TRBV12-3 or TRBV12-4 to TRBJ1-1; D remains unclear. CDR3 length: 15 amino acids. The V end lost 6 bases, the J end lost 0 bases, and 14 bases lay between the germline ends. The CDR3 protein is CASRVKKGMNTEAFF. The CDR3 DNA follows: TGTGCCAGCAGGGTTAAGAAAGGGATGAACACTGAAGCTTTCTTT.

This clonotype is a singleton in its sample. V is TRBV7-9 and J is TRBJ2-3; D is unclear. The CDR3 sequence is 15 residues long. The germline V gene has CDR1 SEHNR and CDR2 FQNEAQ (reference sequence). Deletions cut 1 base from V and 2 bases from J, with 10 bases between. CDR3 bases: TGTGCCAGCAGCTTAGATGCAGGTTTCACAGATACGCAGTATTTT. It encodes CASSLDAGFTDTQYF.

The chain recombines TRBV7-8 with TRBJ1-1; D gene ambiguous. This CDR3 has 12 amino acids. V lost 5 bases and J lost 4, with 8 bases in between. CDR1 and CDR2 from the germline V gene are SGHVS and FQNEAQ. CDR3: CASSPPGTEAFF. The CDR3 DNA follows: TGTGCCAGCAGCCCCCCGGGCACTGAAGCTTTCTTT.

The chain combines TRBV11-2 with TRBJ2-4; 9 bases are a match to TRBD1. After removal of 2 bases from V and 0 bases from J, the junction contained 2 bases not matched to a gene. Per germline, CDR1 SGHAT and CDR2 FQNNGV. The CDR3 covers 16 residues. CDR3 nucleotide sequence: TGTGCCAGCAGCTTAAACAGGGGGCTAGCCAAAAACATTCAGTACTTC. As protein: CASSLNRGLAKNIQYF. Combining the CDR3 with reference TRBV11-2 and TRBJ2-4 gives the whole variable domain EAGVAQSPRYKIIEKRQSVAFWCNPISGHATLYWYQQILGQGPKLLIQFQNNGVVDDSQLPKDRFSAERLKGVDSTLKIQPAKLEDSAVYLCASSLNRGLAKNIQYFGAGTRLSVL.

The rearrangement joins TRBV28 to TRBJ1-6, with D unresolved. The CDR3 totals 16 residues. Trimming took 3 bases from V and 15 from J, leaving 24 bases between them. Germline-derived CDR1 and CDR2 are MDHEN and SYDVKM. The CDR3 nucleotides are TGTGCCAGCAGTTTCCAGGCGGCGAACTTGGCACGTCGCCTCCACTTT. This translates into CASSFQAANLARRLHF.

As DNA, the CDR3 is TGCGCCAGCAGTTTACAGGGGGCGCAGGGTGAAGCTTTCTTT. This gives the protein CASSLQGAQGEAFF. The chain links TRBV5-1 to TRBJ1-1; the match to TRBD1 covers 9 bases. Losses at the gene ends were 5 bases for V and 7 bases for J; bases not matched to a gene: 9. Germline CDR1 is SGHRS and CDR2 is YFSETQ. The CDR3 is 14 amino acids. Full variable domain (outside the CDR3, taken from reference TRBV5-1 and TRBJ1-1): KAGVTQTPRYLIKTRGQQVTLSCSPISGHRSVSWYQQTPGQGLQFLFEYFSETQRNKGNFPGRFSGRQFSNSRSEMNVSTLELGDSALYLCASSLQGAQGEAFFGQGTRLTVV.